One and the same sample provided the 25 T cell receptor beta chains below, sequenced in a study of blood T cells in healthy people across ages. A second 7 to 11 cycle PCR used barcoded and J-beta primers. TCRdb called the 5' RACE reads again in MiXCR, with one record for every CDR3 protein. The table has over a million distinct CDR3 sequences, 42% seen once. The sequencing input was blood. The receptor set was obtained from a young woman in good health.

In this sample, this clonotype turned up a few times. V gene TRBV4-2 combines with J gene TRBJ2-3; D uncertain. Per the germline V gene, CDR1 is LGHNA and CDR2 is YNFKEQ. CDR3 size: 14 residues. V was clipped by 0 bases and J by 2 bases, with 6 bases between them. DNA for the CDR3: TGTGCCAGCAGCCAAGATCGGAACACAGATACGCAGTATTTT. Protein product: CASSQDRNTDTQYF.

This chain's CDR3 is CASSAGLADEQFF. In nucleotides, the CDR3 is TGTGCCAGCAGTGCCGGACTTGCGGATGAGCAGTTCTTC. This chain connects TRBV12-3 or TRBV12-4 to TRBJ2-1; D might be TRBD2 (5 bases). The V end lost 5 bases, the J end lost 8 bases, and 13 bases lay between the germline ends. The CDR3 length is 13 residues.

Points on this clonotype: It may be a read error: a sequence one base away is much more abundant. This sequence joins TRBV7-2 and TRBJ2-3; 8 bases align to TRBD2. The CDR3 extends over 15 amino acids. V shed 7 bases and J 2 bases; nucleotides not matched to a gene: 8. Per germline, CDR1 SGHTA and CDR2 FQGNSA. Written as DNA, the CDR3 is TGTGCCAGCAACCCGTTTAGCGGGGTCACAGATACGCAGTATTTT. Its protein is CASNPFSGVTDTQYF.

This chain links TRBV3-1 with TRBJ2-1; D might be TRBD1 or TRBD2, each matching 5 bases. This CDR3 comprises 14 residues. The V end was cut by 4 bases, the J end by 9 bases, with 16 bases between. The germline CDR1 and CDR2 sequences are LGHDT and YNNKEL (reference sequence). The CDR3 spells CASSPGASNREQFF. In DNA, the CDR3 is TGTGCCAGCAGCCCCGGGGCTAGCAACCGTGAGCAGTTCTTC.

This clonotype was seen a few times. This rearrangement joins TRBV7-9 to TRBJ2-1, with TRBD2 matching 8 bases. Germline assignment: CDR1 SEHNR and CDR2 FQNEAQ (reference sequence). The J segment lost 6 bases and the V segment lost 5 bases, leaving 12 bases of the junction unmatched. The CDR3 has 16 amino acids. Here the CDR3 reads CASSPPRGGTSNEQFF. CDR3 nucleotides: TGTGCCAGCAGCCCACCACGGGGAGGGACTAGCAATGAGCAGTTCTTC.

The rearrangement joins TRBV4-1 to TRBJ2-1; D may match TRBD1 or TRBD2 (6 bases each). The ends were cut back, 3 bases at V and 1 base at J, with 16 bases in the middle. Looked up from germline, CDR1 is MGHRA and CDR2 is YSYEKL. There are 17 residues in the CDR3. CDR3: CASSQGRRGRSYNEQFF. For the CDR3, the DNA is TGCGCCAGCAGCCAGGGAAGGAGGGGGAGATCCTACAATGAGCAGTTCTTC.

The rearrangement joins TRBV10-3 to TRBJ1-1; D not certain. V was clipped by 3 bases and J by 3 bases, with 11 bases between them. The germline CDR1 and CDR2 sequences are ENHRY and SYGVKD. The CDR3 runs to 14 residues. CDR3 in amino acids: CAISDGRRDTEAFF. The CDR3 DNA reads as TGTGCCATCAGTGACGGCCGACGGGACACTGAAGCTTTCTTT.

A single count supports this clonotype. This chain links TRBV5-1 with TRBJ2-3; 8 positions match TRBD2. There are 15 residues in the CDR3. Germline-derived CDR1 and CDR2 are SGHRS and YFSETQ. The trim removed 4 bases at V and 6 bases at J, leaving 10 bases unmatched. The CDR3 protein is CASSPGGSGSDTQYF. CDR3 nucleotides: TGCGCCAGCAGCCCCGGGGGAAGCGGGAGCGATACGCAGTATTTT. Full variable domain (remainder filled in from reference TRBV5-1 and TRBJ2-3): KAGVTQTPRYLIKTRGQQVTLSCSPISGHRSVSWYQQTPGQGLQFLFEYFSETQRNKGNFPGRFSGRQFSNSRSEMNVSTLELGDSALYLCASSPGGSGSDTQYFGPGTRLTVL.

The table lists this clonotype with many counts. CDR3 sequence (DNA): TGTGCCAGCGACGAGGGTAGCACAGATACGCAGTATTTT. Residues: CASDEGSTDTQYF. The rearrangement links TRBV7-9 to TRBJ2-3, with a possible D match to TRBD2 (5 bases). CDR1 is SEHNR, CDR2 FQNEAQ, per germline (reference sequence). This CDR3 is 13 amino acids long. V was clipped by 8 bases and J by 0 bases, with 9 bases between them.

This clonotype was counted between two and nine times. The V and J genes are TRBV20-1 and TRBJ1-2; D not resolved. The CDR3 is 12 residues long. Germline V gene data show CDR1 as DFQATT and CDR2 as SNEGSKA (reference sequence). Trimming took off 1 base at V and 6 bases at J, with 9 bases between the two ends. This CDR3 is CSARVPRHGYTF. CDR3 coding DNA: TGCAGTGCTAGAGTCCCGAGACATGGCTACACCTTC.

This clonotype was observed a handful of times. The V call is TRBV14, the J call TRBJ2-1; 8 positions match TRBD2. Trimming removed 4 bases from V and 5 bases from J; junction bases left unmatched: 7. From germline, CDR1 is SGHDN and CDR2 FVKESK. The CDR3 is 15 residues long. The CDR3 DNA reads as TGTGCCAGCAGCCGGCAGATTAGCGGGGACAATGAGCAGTTCTTC. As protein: CASSRQISGDNEQFF.

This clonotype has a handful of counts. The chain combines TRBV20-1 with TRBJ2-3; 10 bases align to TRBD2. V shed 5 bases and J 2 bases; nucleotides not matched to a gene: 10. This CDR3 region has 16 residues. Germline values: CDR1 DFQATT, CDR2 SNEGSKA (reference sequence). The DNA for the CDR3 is TGCAGTGCTGTTTGGACTAGCGGAAGCAACACAGATACGCAGTATTTT. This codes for CSAVWTSGSNTDTQYF.

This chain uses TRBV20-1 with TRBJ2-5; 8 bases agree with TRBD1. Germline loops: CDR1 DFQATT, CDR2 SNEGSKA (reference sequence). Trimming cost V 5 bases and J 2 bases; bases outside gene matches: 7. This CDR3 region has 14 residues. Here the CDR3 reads CSALRQGNQETQYF. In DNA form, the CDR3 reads TGCAGTGCTCTGAGACAGGGGAATCAAGAGACCCAGTACTTC.

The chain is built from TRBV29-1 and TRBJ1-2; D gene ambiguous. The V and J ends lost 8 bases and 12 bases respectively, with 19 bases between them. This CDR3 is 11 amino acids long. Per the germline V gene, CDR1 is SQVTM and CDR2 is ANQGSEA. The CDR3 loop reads CSSSPRGSNTF. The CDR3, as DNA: TGCAGCTCATCCCCCCGAGGCAGTAACACCTTC.

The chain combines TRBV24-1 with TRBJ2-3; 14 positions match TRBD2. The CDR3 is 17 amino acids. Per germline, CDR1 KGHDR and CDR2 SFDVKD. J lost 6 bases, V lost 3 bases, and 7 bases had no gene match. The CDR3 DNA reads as TGTGCCACCAGTGATGCCGGGACTAGCGGGAGTTGGGATACGCAGTATTTT. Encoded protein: CATSDAGTSGSWDTQYF.

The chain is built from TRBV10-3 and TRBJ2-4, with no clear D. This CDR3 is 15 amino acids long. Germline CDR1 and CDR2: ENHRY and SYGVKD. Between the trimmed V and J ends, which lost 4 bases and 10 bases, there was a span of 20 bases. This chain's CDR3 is CAISGAEPDLGIQYF. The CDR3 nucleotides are TGTGCCATCAGTGGGGCGGAGCCCGATCTTGGGATTCAGTACTTC.

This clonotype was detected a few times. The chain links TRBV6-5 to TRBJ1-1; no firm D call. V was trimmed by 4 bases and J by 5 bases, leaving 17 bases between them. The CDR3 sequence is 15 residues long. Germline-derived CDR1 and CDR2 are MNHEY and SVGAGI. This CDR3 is CASSLSWGRATEAFF. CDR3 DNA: TGTGCCAGCAGTTTAAGTTGGGGAAGGGCGACTGAAGCTTTCTTT.

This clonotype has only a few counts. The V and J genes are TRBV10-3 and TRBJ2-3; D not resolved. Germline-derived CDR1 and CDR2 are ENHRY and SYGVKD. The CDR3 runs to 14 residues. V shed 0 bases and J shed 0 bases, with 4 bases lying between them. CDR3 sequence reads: CAISESGSTDTQYF. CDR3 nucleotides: TGTGCCATCAGTGAGTCCGGTAGCACAGATACGCAGTATTTT.

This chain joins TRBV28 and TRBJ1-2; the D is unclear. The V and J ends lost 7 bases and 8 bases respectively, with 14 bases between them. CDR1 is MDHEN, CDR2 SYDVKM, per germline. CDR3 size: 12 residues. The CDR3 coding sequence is TGTGCCAGCACACGGTCCCCTATAGGCTACACCTTC. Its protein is CASTRSPIGYTF.

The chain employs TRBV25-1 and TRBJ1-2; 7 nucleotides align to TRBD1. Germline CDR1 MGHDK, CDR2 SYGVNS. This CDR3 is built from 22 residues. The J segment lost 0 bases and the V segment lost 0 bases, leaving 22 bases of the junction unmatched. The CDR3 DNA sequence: TGTGCCAGCAGTGAATACTTCCACCCGGGGGACAGAACATTTGAAACTAACTATGGCTACACCTTC. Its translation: CASSEYFHPGDRTFETNYGYTF.

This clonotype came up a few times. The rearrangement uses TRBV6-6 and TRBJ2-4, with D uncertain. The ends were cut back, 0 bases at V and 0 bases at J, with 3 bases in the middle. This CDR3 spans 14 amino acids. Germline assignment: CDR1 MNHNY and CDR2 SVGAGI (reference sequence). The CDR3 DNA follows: TGTGCCAGCAGTTACTCAGTAGCCAAAAACATTCAGTACTTC. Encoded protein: CASSYSVAKNIQYF.

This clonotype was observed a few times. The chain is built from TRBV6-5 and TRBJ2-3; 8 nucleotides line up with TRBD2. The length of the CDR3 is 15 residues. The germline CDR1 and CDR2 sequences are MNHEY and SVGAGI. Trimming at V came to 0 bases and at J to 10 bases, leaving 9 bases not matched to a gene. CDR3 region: CASSYSPSGGLAQYF. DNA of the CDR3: TGTGCCAGCAGTTACTCGCCCAGCGGGGGTCTCGCGCAGTATTTT.

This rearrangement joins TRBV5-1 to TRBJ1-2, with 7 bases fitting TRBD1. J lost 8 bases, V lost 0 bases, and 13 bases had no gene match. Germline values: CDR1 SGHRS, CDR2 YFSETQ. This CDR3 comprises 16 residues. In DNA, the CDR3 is TGCGCCAGCAGCTTGGAAGTTACGGGACAGCTCTTCGGCTACACCTTC. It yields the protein CASSLEVTGQLFGYTF.

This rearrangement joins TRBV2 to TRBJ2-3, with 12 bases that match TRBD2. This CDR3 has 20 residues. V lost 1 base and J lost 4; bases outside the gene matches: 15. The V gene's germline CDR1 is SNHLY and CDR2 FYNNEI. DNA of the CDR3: TGTGCCAGCAGTGAAGGGGTGACTAGCGGGAGATCGTGGCGCGCAGATACGCAGTATTTT. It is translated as CASSEGVTSGRSWRADTQYF. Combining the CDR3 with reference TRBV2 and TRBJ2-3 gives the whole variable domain EPEVTQTPSHQVTQMGQEVILRCVPISNHLYFYWYRQILGQKVEFLVSFYNNEISEKSEIFDDQFSVERPDGSNFTLKIRSTKLEDSAMYFCASSEGVTSGRSWRADTQYFGPGTRLTVL.

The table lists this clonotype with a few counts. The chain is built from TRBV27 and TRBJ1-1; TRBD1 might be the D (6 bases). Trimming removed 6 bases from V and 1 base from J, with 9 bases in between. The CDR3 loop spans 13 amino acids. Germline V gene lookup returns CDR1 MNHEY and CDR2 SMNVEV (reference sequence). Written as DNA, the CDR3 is TGTGCCAGCAGACAGGGTCCGAACACTGAAGCTTTCTTT. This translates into CASRQGPNTEAFF.